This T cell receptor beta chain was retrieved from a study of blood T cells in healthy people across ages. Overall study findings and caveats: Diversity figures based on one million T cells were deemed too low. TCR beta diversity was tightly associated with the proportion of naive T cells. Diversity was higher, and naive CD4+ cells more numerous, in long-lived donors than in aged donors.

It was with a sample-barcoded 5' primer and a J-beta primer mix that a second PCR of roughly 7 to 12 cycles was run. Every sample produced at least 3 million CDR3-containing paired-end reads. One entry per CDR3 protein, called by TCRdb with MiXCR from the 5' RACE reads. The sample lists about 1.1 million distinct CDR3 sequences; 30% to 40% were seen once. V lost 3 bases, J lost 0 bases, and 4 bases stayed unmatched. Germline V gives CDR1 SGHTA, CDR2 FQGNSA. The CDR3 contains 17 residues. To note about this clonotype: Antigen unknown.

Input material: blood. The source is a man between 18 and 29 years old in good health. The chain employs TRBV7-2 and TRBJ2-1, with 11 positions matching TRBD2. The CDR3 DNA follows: TGTGCCAGCAGCTTGACTAGCGGGGCTAGCTCCTACAATGAGCAGTTCTTC. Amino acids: CASSLTSGASSYNEQFF.